Sequencing of this T cell receptor (beta chain) was carried out in a study of T cell responses to AZD1222 COVID-19 vaccine. Study-wide points: Researchers report vaccine-associated CD4 TCRs spanning spike, with dominance at 160-218 and 743-854. Donors were largely white British and mainly female; clonal diversity was possibly underestimated. Just 6 or 7 people given AZD1222 tested seropositive at baseline.

Trimming cost V 5 bases and J 3 bases; bases outside gene matches: 6. The CDR3 is 15 amino acids. Germline V gives CDR1 LNHDA, CDR2 SQIVND (reference sequence). The table came from immunoSEQ multiplex PCR; TCRdb's copy has only in-frame clones and leaves some out. The data contain around 140,000 clones, 75% to 85% of them singletons. Points on this clone: Its antigen is not known.

This receptor was taken from an adult who received the MenACWY meningococcal vaccine as a control. The sequenced sample was peripheral blood, obtained 28 days after the second dose of the MenACWY control vaccine. V is TRBV19 and J is TRBJ2-3; TRBD1 matches at 9 bases. In DNA, the CDR3 is TGTGCCAGTAGTTCTTGGACAGGGGTAACAGATACGCAGTATTTT. Amino acid sequence: CASSSWTGVTDTQYF.